The rows below give T cell receptor beta chains drawn from one sample of a study of T cells in Graves' hyperthyroidism and ophthalmopathy. MiXCR, run by TCRdb on the multiplex PCR reads, gives a single entry per CDR3 protein. Found here are approximately 400,000 distinct CDR3 sequences, around 14% of them singletons; the top ten hold about 30%. Sequenced material: blood. Every receptor here comes from a woman aged 25-40 years with Graves' hyperthyroidism. CDR3s include the opening cysteine and the closing phenylalanine or tryptophan. The D gene is left open where the match is weak. Size is stated for part of the rows, as once, few or many counts, or as a class when the clone is expanded.

>TRBV28|NA|TRBJ2-1|TRBD2
CASAWVAGVMNEQFF
TGTGCCTCCGCGTGGGTCGCGGGAGTGATGAATGAGCAGTTCTTC
>TRBV5-1|many|TRBJ2-1|TRBD2
CASQTSGTYNEQFF
TGCGCCAGCCAGACTAGCGGGACCTACAATGAGCAGTTCTTC
>TRBV2|few|TRBJ1-5|NA
CASSMVEDSNQPQHF
TGTGCCAGCAGTATGGTGGAGGATAGCAATCAGCCCCAGCATTTT
>TRBV19|NA|TRBJ2-1|TRBD2
CASSPIAGNSYNEQFF
TGTGCCAGTAGCCCAATAGCGGGAAACTCCTACAATGAGCAGTTCTTC
>TRBV6-1|NA|TRBJ1-2|TRBD1
CASRGQGVRGYTF
TGTGCCAGCAGGGGACAGGGGGTTCGGGGCTACACCTTC
>TRBV6-1|few|TRBJ2-5|NA
CASSEVEGRETQYF
TGTGCCAGCAGTGAAGTAGAGGGACGGGAGACCCAGTACTTC
>TRBV7-6|NA|TRBJ1-1|NA
CASTLARADEAFF
TGTGCCAGCACCTTGGCCAGGGCAGATGAAGCTTTCTTT
>TRBV6-1|NA|TRBJ2-7|NA
CASRGDINYEQYF
TGTGCCAGCAGAGGGGACATCAACTACGAGCAGTACTTC
>TRBV20-1|NA|TRBJ2-2|TRBD2
CSARVTTSGSRTGELFF
TGCAGTGCTAGAGTTACGACTAGCGGGAGCCGGACCGGGGAGCTGTTTTTT
>TRBV18|many|TRBJ1-1|NA
CASSPLQGGPEAFF
TGTGCCAGCTCACCCCTACAGGGAGGGCCTGAAGCTTTCTTT
>TRBV30|many|TRBJ2-1|TRBD2
CALRSEREFNNEQFF
TGTGCCCTGCGGTCCGAGCGGGAGTTTAACAATGAGCAGTTCTTC
>TRBV3-1|many|TRBJ2-3|NA
CASSHRGPDTQYF
TGTGCCAGCAGCCACAGGGGTCCGGATACGCAGTATTTT
>TRBV5-1|few|TRBJ1-5|NA
CANSLEGGINNQPQHF
TGCGCCAACAGCTTGGAGGGAGGGATCAACAATCAGCCCCAGCATTTT
>TRBV24-1|many|TRBJ2-1|NA
CATSDLQGGSTYNEQFF
TGTGCCACCAGTGACTTACAAGGGGGATCGACGTACAATGAGCAGTTCTTC
>TRBV27|many|TRBJ2-1|TRBD1
CASSLGQVGSNEQFF
TGTGCCAGCAGTTTGGGACAGGTAGGGTCCAATGAGCAGTTCTTC
>TRBV7-9|few|TRBJ2-1|TRBD1
CASSWDRELGEQFF
TGTGCCAGCAGCTGGGACAGGGAGTTGGGTGAGCAGTTCTTC
>TRBV7-9|NA|TRBJ2-1|TRBD2
CASSLSARGAGGFHEQFF
TGTGCCAGCAGCTTATCGGCCCGTGGAGCGGGAGGTTTCCATGAGCAGTTCTTC
>TRBV2|many|TRBJ2-3|NA
CASSKVGGTDTQYF
TGTGCCAGCAGCAAGGTGGGAGGCACAGATACGCAGTATTTT
>TRBV7-2|few|TRBJ2-2|NA
CASSLGLGELFF
TGTGCCAGCAGCTTAGGACTAGGGGAGCTGTTTTTT
>TRBV2|many|TRBJ1-1|NA
CASRDDRNTEAFF
TGTGCCAGCAGAGACGACAGGAACACTGAAGCTTTCTTT
>TRBV24-1|NA|TRBJ1-4|TRBD1
CATSDPQGGNEKLFF
TGTGCCACCAGTGATCCGCAGGGGGGAAATGAAAAACTGTTTTTT
>TRBV5-5|many|TRBJ2-7|NA
CASSLLASNYEQYF
TGTGCCAGCAGCTTGTTAGCTAGCAACTACGAGCAGTACTTC
>TRBV24-1|NA|TRBJ1-2|TRBD1
CATSDSARQGYNYGYTF
TGTGCCACCAGTGATTCTGCCCGACAGGGATATAACTATGGCTACACCTTC
>TRBV6-2/TRBV6-3|NA|TRBJ2-1|NA
CASSYLGREQFF
TGTGCCAGCAGTTACTTGGGTCGTGAGCAGTTCTTC
>TRBV5-1|few|TRBJ2-1|NA
CASSLALGGLYNEQFF
TGCGCCAGCAGCTTGGCCTTGGGGGGGCTGTACAATGAGCAGTTCTTC
>TRBV12-3/TRBV12-4|many|TRBJ2-7|NA
CASSLDVGSYEQYF
TGTGCCAGCAGTTTGGATGTCGGGTCCTACGAGCAGTACTTC
>TRBV12-3/TRBV12-4|NA|TRBJ1-2|TRBD1
CASSLKGANGYTF
TGTGCCAGCAGTTTAAAGGGGGCGAATGGCTACACCTTC
>TRBV24-1|NA|TRBJ1-5|NA
CATSVRGSNQPQHF
TGTGCCACCAGTGTAAGGGGTAGCAATCAGCCCCAGCATTTT
>TRBV28|NA|TRBJ1-6|TRBD1
CASSPLRSGTGKSSYNSPLHF
TGTGCCAGCAGTCCTCTCCGGTCCGGGACAGGGAAGAGCTCCTATAATTCACCCCTCCACTTT
>TRBV11-2|many|TRBJ2-1|NA
CASSAPGRNEQFF
TGTGCCAGCAGCGCTCCCGGAAGGAATGAGCAGTTCTTC
>TRBV11-2|many|TRBJ2-7|TRBD2
CASSLVVGGTYEQYF
TGTGCCAGCAGCTTAGTGGTGGGAGGGACCTACGAGCAGTACTTC
>TRBV20-1|many|TRBJ2-3|NA
CSARDRPRAGTDTQYF
TGCAGTGCTAGAGATAGGCCCCGAGCGGGCACAGATACGCAGTATTTT
>TRBV2|many|TRBJ2-1|NA
CASSDRGTYNEQFF
TGTGCCAGCAGTGATAGGGGAACCTACAATGAGCAGTTCTTC
>TRBV18|NA|TRBJ2-5|TRBD2
CASSPQLAGTEQETQYF
TGTGCCAGCTCACCACAATTAGCGGGAACTGAACAAGAGACCCAGTACTTC
>TRBV5-1|NA|TRBJ2-7|NA
CASSLSRQLEGETGEQYF
TGCGCCAGCAGCTTGAGCAGACAACTAGAAGGGGAGACCGGCGAGCAGTACTTC
>TRBV11-2|NA|TRBJ2-3|NA
CASSPRIGSDTQYF
TGTGCCAGCAGCCCGAGAATTGGGTCAGATACGCAGTATTTT
>TRBV7-9|few|TRBJ2-5|NA
CASSLMGGVQETQYF
TGTGCCAGCAGCTTAATGGGTGGGGTGCAAGAGACCCAGTACTTC
>TRBV7-3|NA|TRBJ2-1|NA
CASSPMDSYNEQFF
TGTGCCAGCTCACCTATGGACAGCTACAATGAGCAGTTCTTC
>TRBV30|NA|TRBJ2-2|TRBD2
CAWSASGLTFGELFF
TGTGCCTGGAGTGCTAGCGGACTCACGTTCGGGGAGCTGTTTTTT
>TRBV5-8|few|TRBJ1-3|NA
CASSLDWVGNTIYF
TGTGCCAGCAGCTTGGACTGGGTTGGAAACACCATATATTTT
>TRBV5-8|many|TRBJ2-1|TRBD2
CASSLGVAGVSYNEQFF
TGTGCCAGCAGCTTGGGAGTAGCGGGGGTCTCCTACAATGAGCAGTTCTTC
>TRBV5-1|few|TRBJ2-5|NA
CASSLYGEQGTQYF
TGCGCCAGCAGCTTGTATGGGGAGCAGGGGACCCAGTACTTC
>TRBV6-1|few|TRBJ1-4|TRBD1
CASGDRDRDEKLFF
TGTGCCAGCGGAGACCGGGACAGGGACGAAAAACTGTTTTTT
>TRBV19|NA|TRBJ2-3|TRBD2
CASMGGRSTDTQYF
TGTGCCAGTATGGGAGGGAGAAGCACAGATACGCAGTATTTT
>TRBV28|many|TRBJ2-7|NA
CASSLPGFGQYF
TGTGCCAGCAGTTTACCAGGATTCGGGCAGTACTTC
>TRBV28|NA|TRBJ2-7|NA
CASRGRRGLYEQYF
TGTGCCAGCAGGGGACGGAGGGGCCTCTACGAGCAGTACTTC